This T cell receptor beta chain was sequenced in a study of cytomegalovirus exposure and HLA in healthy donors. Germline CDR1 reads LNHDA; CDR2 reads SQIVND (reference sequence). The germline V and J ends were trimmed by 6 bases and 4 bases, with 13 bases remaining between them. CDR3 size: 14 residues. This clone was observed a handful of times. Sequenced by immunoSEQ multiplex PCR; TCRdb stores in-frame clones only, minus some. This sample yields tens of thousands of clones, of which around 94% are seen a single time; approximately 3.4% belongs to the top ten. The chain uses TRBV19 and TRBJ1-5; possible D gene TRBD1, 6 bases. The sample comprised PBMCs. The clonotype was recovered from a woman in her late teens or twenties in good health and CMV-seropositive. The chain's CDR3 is CASSTGYGNQPQHF. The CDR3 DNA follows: TGTGCCAGTAGCACAGGGTATGGGAATCAGCCCCAGCATTTT.